The 18 T cell receptor beta chains presented below share a single source sample, sequenced in a study of cytomegalovirus exposure and HLA in healthy donors. 13 Jbeta primers and 60 Vbeta primers were used for the PCR. TCRdb's copy holds only in-frame clones and misses some; the assay was immunoSEQ multiplex PCR. This repertoire shows roughly 190,000 clones, around 84% found once; its top ten account for around 2.5%. Sequenced material: PBMCs. These TCRs come from a woman between 45 and 60 years old in good health and CMV-seropositive.

This clone was observed a few times. The V gene is TRBV6-6, the J gene TRBJ1-1, with D unclear. Per germline, CDR1 MNHNY and CDR2 SVGAGI (reference sequence). The CDR3 loop spans 14 amino acids. V lost 4 bases and J lost 4, with 13 bases in between. DNA for the CDR3: TGTGCCAGCAGTTTTATAGCGGGATCCACTGAAGCTTTCTTT. Encoded protein: CASSFIAGSTEAFF.

This chain connects TRBV30 to TRBJ2-7, with 10 bases identical to TRBD1. The germline CDR1 and CDR2 sequences are GTSNPN and SVGIG (reference sequence). The CDR3 covers 13 residues. V lost 5 bases, J lost 2 bases, and 3 bases stayed unmatched. CDR3: CAWGTGDAYEQYF. The CDR3 nucleotides are TGTGCCTGGGGGACAGGGGATGCCTACGAGCAGTACTTC.

The rearrangement uses TRBV28 and TRBJ2-7; 12 nucleotides match TRBD1. The CDR3 is 16 amino acids. Trimming took 6 bases from V and 5 from J; bases not matched to a gene: 11. Germline V gives CDR1 MDHEN, CDR2 SYDVKM. The CDR3 DNA sequence: TGTGCCAGCAGCTTGGGGGGGGACAGGGGGCGAAACGAGCAGTACTTC. Translating gives CASSLGGDRGRNEQYF. Variable domain in full (rest from reference TRBV28 and TRBJ2-7): DVKVTQSSRYLVKRTGEKVFLECVQDMDHENMFWYRQDPGLGLRLIYFSYDVKMKEKGDIPEGYSVSREKKERFSLILESASTNQTSMYLCASSLGGDRGRNEQYFGPGTRLTVT.

The rearrangement joins TRBV5-4 to TRBJ1-2; 10 bases match TRBD1. J was trimmed by 9 bases and V by 4 bases; bases with no gene match: 12. The CDR3 runs to 15 residues. CDR1 and CDR2 from the germline V gene are SGHNT and YYREEE (reference sequence). The CDR3 sequence: CASSLPGQGYMSYTF. The DNA for the CDR3 is TGTGCCAGCAGCCTCCCGGGACAGGGGTATATGAGCTACACCTTC. Variable domain in full (rest from reference TRBV5-4 and TRBJ1-2): ETGVTQSPTHLIKTRGQQVTLRCSSQSGHNTVSWYQQALGQGPQFIFQYYREEENGRGNFPPRFSGLQFPNYSSELNVNALELDDSALYLCASSLPGQGYMSYTFGSGTRLTVV.

CDR3 bases: TGTGCCAGCAGTTCTACCGGGGGGTCTGGAAACACCATATATTTT. Its protein is CASSSTGGSGNTIYF. The rearrangement joins TRBV7-3 to TRBJ1-3, with a tentative D call TRBD1 (5 bases). The CDR3 has 15 residues. Trimming stripped 6 bases from V and 1 base from J, with 13 bases between. Germline V gives CDR1 SGHTA, CDR2 FQGTGA.

The chain joins TRBV7-6 to TRBJ2-7; D may be TRBD1 (6 bases). The germline V and J ends were trimmed by 2 bases and 6 bases, with 11 bases remaining between them. The germline V gene has CDR1 SGHVS and CDR2 FNYEAQ. The CDR3 runs 13 residues. CDR3 nucleotides: TGTGCCAGCAGCTTATTGGTGACAGGCGAGCAGTACTTC. Its translation is CASSLLVTGEQYF.

V and J are TRBV10-3 and TRBJ2-3; the match to TRBD2 covers 8 bases. Germline V lookup: CDR1 ENHRY, CDR2 SYGVKD. The V and J ends lost 10 bases and 5 bases, in that order; junction bases with no gene match: 8. The length of the CDR3 is 13 residues. The DNA of the CDR3 is TGTGCCACATACGGGGGGGTCGAAGATACGCAGTATTTT. Its protein is CATYGGVEDTQYF.

V gene TRBV6-5 combines with J gene TRBJ2-7, with a possible D match to TRBD2 (6 bases). Germline V gene sequence: CDR1 MNHEY, CDR2 SVGAGI. Deletions cut 0 bases from V and 6 bases from J, with 9 bases between. The CDR3 consists of 13 residues. The CDR3 is CASSYSGGVEQYF. Here the CDR3 DNA reads TGTGCCAGCAGTTACTCGGGCGGGGTCGAGCAGTACTTC.

The J gene is TRBJ2-5, the V gene TRBV28; 7 bases are shared with TRBD1. Germline V gene lookup returns CDR1 MDHEN and CDR2 SYDVKM. This CDR3 has 14 residues. The V and J ends lost 2 bases and 5 bases, in that order; junction bases with no gene match: 5. The CDR3: CASSLPDRRETQYF. CDR3 nucleotide sequence: TGTGCCAGCAGTTTACCGGACAGGCGGGAGACCCAGTACTTC.

The gene calls are TRBV5-4 and TRBJ2-2; D perhaps matches TRBD1 (6 bases). The CDR3 runs 15 residues. Trimming removed 5 bases from V and 1 base from J, with 12 bases in between. Germline V gives CDR1 SGHNT, CDR2 YYREEE (reference sequence). The CDR3 DNA follows: TGTGCCAGCAGTCCTGGGGGCAGGAACACCGGGGAGCTGTTTTTT. It encodes CASSPGGRNTGELFF.

V is TRBV15 and J is TRBJ1-5; D perhaps matches TRBD1 (5 bases). The V gene lost 7 bases and the J gene lost 3 bases, with 16 bases spanning the gap. This CDR3 is 15 amino acids long. The germline gives CDR1 LNHNV, CDR2 YYDKDF (reference sequence). The CDR3 region is CATKRDAGNNQPQHF. The CDR3 DNA follows: TGTGCCACCAAGCGGGACGCAGGCAACAATCAGCCCCAGCATTTT. The full variable domain, with the rest looked up from reference TRBV15 and TRBJ1-5, is DAMVIQNPRYQVTQFGKPVTLSCSQTLNHNVMYWYQQKSSQAPKLLFHYYDKDFNNEADTPDNFQSRRPNTSFCFLDIRSPGLGDTAMYLCATKRDAGNNQPQHFGDGTRLSIL.

The chain has TRBV29-1 and TRBJ1-2, with 7 bases identical to TRBD1. The length of the CDR3 is 14 residues. Per germline, CDR1 SQVTM and CDR2 ANQGSEA. With 4 bases clipped from V and 2 bases from J, the junction kept 7 bases outside the gene matches. CDR3 in amino acids: CSVGLEGANYGYTF. The CDR3 DNA follows: TGCAGCGTTGGATTGGAGGGGGCAAACTATGGCTACACCTTC.

J is TRBJ1-1 and V is TRBV11-3; D remains ambiguous. Trimming removed 3 bases from V and 0 bases from J, with 5 bases in between. This CDR3 is built from 13 residues. Per germline, CDR1 SGHNT and CDR2 YENEEA. CDR3 nucleotide sequence: TGTGCCAGCAGCTTTAGCATGAACACTGAAGCTTTCTTT. It codes for CASSFSMNTEAFF.

The CDR3 sequence: CASRGQGDYSPLHF. CDR3 bases: TGTGCCAGCAGAGGACAGGGGGACTATTCACCCCTCCACTTT. The V call is TRBV2, the J call TRBJ1-6; TRBD1 aligns across 10 bases. This CDR3 spans 14 amino acids. Germline CDR1 reads SNHLY; CDR2 reads FYNNEI. V gave up 6 bases and J gave up 8 bases; unmatched junction bases: 4.

The chain has TRBV4-1 and TRBJ1-6, with D possibly TRBD1 on 5 matching bases. Germline CDR1 and CDR2: MGHRA and YSYEKL. V was shortened by 0 bases and J by 10 bases, with 13 bases between the two germline ends. The CDR3 runs to 15 residues. The CDR3 nucleotides are TGCGCCAGCAGCCAAGAGCGGGGGGGAAGATCACCCCTCCACTTT. Protein product: CASSQERGGRSPLHF.

The V gene is TRBV4-1, the J gene TRBJ2-2; possible D gene TRBD1, 5 bases. The germline V gene encodes CDR1 MGHRA and CDR2 YSYEKL. The CDR3 covers 17 residues. V was pared by 5 bases and J by 0 bases, with 16 bases between. In DNA, the CDR3 is TGCGCCAGCAGCGCCAGGGCTGGAGCGACGAACACCGGGGAGCTGTTTTTT. It yields the protein CASSARAGATNTGELFF.

V usage is TRBV29-1 and J usage is TRBJ1-2; 8 bases match TRBD1. The trim removed 6 bases at V and 8 bases at J, leaving 8 bases unmatched. CDR3 length equals 12 residues. Germline CDR1 reads SQVTM; CDR2 reads ANQGSEA. The DNA for the CDR3 is TGCAGCGTCCTAACAGGGGGTTTAGGCTACACCTTC. Protein sequence: CSVLTGGLGYTF.

This clone was observed a few times. The chain uses TRBV7-9 and TRBJ2-3; D perhaps matches TRBD2 (5 bases). This CDR3 spans 15 amino acids. In germline, CDR1 is SEHNR, CDR2 FQNEAQ (reference sequence). V was cut by 1 base and J by 0 bases, with 8 bases left in between. CDR3 sequence (DNA): TGTGCCAGCAGCTTAGGGCTAGCTAGCACAGATACGCAGTATTTT. It specifies CASSLGLASTDTQYF.